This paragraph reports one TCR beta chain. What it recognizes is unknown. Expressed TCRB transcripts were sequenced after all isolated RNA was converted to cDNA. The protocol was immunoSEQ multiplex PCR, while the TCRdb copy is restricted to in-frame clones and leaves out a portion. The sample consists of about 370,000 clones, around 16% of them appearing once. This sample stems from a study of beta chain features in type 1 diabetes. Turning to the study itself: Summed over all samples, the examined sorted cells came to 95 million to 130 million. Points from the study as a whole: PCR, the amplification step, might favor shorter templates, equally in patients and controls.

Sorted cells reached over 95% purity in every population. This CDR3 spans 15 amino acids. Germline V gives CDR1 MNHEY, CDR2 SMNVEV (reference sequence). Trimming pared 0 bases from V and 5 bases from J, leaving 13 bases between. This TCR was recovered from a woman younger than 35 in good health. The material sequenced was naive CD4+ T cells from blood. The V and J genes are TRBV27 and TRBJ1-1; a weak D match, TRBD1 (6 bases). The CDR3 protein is CASSLSPGARTEAFF. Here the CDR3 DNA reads TGTGCCAGCAGTTTATCCCCAGGGGCGCGAACTGAAGCTTTCTTT.